This T cell receptor beta chain is from a study of PD-1 blockade in classical Hodgkin lymphoma. This clone was seen once. CDR1 is SGDLS and CDR2 is YYNGEE in the germline V gene. The CDR3 has 16 residues. Between the trimmed V and J ends, which lost 4 bases and 2 bases, there was a span of 16 bases. Some clones are missing from TCRdb's copy, which holds only in-frame ones; the method was immunoSEQ multiplex PCR. The table lists about 94,000 clones, approximately 92% of them singletons, with about 10% in the top ten. Patients all relapsed after autologous stem cell transplantation, and there was variation in brentuximab vedotin exposure.

This rearrangement joins TRBV9 to TRBJ2-1; D is unclear. The TCR comes from a human donor with classical Hodgkin lymphoma. Sequencing was performed on peripheral blood mononuclear cells (PBMCs), taken before the second cycle of nivolumab. The CDR3: CASSLYSLTPYNEQFF. The CDR3 bases are TGTGCCAGCAGCCTCTACTCCCTAACCCCCTACAATGAGCAGTTCTTC.